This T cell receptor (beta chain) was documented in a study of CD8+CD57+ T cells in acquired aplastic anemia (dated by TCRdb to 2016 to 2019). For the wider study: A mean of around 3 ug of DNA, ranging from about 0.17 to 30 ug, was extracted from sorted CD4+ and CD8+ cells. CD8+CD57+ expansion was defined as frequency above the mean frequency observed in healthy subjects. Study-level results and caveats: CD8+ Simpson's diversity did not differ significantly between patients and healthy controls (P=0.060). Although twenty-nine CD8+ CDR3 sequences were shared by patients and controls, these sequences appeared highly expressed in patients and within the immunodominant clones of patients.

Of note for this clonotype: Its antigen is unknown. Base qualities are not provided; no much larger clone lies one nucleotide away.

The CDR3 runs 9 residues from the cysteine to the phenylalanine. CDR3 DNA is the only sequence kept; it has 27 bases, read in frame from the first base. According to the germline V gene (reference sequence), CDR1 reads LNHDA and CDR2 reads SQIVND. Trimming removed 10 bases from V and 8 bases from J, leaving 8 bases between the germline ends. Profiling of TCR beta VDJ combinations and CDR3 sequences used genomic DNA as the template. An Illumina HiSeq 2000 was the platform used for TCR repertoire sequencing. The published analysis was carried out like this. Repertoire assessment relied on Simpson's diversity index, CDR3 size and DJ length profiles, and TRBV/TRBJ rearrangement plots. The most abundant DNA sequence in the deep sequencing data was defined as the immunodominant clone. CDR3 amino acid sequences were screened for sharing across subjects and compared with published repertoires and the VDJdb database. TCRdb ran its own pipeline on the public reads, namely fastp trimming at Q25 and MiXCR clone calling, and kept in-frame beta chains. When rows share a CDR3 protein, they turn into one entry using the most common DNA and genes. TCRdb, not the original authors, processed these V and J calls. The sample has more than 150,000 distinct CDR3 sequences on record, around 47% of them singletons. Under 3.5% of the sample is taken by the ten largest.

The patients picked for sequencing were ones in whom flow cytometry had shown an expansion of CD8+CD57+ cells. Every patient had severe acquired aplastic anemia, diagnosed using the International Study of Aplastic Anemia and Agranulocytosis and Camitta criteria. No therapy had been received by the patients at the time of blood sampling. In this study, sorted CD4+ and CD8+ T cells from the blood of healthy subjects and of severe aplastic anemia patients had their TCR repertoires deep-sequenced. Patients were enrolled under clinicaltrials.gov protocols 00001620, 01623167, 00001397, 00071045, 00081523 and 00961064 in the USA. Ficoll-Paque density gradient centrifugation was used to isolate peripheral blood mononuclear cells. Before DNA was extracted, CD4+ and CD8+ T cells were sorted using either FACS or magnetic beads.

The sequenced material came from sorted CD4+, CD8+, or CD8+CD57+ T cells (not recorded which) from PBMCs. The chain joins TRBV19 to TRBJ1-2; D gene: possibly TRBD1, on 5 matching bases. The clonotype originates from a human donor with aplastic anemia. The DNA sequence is TGTGCCACAGGGAGAGGCTACACCTTC. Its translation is CATGRGYTF.